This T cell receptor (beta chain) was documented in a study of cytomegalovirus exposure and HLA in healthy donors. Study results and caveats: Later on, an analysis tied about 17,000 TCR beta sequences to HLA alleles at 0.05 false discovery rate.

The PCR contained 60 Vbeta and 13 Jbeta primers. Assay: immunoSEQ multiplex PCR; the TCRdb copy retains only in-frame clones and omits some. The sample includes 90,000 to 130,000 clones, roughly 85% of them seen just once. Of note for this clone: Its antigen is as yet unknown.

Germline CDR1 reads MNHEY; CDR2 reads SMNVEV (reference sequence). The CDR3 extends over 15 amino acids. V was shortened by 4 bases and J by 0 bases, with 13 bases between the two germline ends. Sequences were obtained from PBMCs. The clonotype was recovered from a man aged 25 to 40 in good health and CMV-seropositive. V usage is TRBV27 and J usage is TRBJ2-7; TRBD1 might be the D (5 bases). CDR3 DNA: TGTGCCAGCAGTTGGGGCGGCGGCGGCTCCTACGAGCAGTACTTC. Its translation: CASSWGGGGSYEQYF.